This T cell receptor beta chain was recovered during a study of human thymus T cells (dated by TCRdb to the early 2020s). For context, the study as a whole: The study characterized TCR alpha and beta repertoires from about 8 infant thymus samples and a few related peripheral blood samples. Donor ages ranged from roughly 6 to 244 days, and the cohort comprised six male and two female infants. General study outcomes and caveats: Biased V and J gene segment usage appeared to be present in both thymic and peripheral blood repertoires. On average, thymus samples yielded roughly 770,000 unique TCRB clonotypes, whereas blood samples yielded some 92,000.

Donors were immunologically healthy infants undergoing open corrective cardiac surgery for congenital heart defects in Finland. From four of the eight donors, a small aliquot of about 0.45-1 mL peripheral blood was collected during surgery. For the blood samples, genomic DNA was extracted from all available leukocytes instead of from a set number of cells. Erythrocytes were removed from blood with ACK lysis buffer, and the leukocytes were stored as pellets at -70 °C. A QIAsymphony instrument was used to extract genomic DNA from frozen cell pellets. The immunoSEQ multiplex PCR assay was used to amplify the TCRB and TCRAD loci from a standardized amount of quality-controlled genomic DNA. The amplicons covered the V(D)J region and were long enough to include the CDR3 and to identify the V and J genes. Amplicon sequencing was performed on an Illumina platform through the commercial immunoSEQ service. On the authors' methods: Corrections for primer bias and sequencing errors followed previously described methods, while TCRAD and TCRB definitions were based on the IMGT database. Analysis of the repertoires was done with immunoSEQ Analyzer 3.0 and VDJTools and included basic statistics, V/J segment usage, diversity estimates, rarefaction and pairwise overlap. Diversity was estimated using the Chao1, ChaoE, Efron-Thisted, Shannon and inverse Simpson indices, and was also estimated on datasets down-sampled to the size of the smallest sample. Repertoire overlap used strict matching of CDR3 nucleotide sequence, V gene and J gene, with Jaccard-based multidimensional scaling clustering. The source is immuneACCESS, and TCRdb retained only in-frame sequences with V and J called. Part of the clones is not carried over; for the studies checked, unresolved V genes explain less than half of this, and the remainder is unexplained. From that table come the V and J calls and clone size; the DNA was used to work out D and trimming. The sample table holds 55,000 to 70,000 clones, of which 94% were seen once. The ten biggest clones cover approximately 6% of the sample.

With respect to this clone: Its specific antigen is unknown. Base qualities are missing; no much larger clone stands one base away.

The CDR3 spans 18 residues, from the cysteine through the phenylalanine. Here the CDR3 DNA is all that survives: 54 bases in frame from base 1. V loses 5 bases, J loses 0 bases, and the germline ends lie 22 bases apart. CDR1 MDHEN and CDR2 SYDVKM are derived from the germline V gene. This receptor was taken from a boy younger than two with a congenital heart defect but otherwise immunologically healthy. The V and J genes are TRBV28 and TRBJ1-1; perhaps TRBD1 is the D gene, with 5 bases matching. Material: blood. Here the CDR3 is given as CASSPPDVLGGMNTEAFF. The DNA sequence is given as TGTGCCAGCAGTCCACCGGACGTCTTGGGGGGGATGAACACTGAAGCTTTCTTT.